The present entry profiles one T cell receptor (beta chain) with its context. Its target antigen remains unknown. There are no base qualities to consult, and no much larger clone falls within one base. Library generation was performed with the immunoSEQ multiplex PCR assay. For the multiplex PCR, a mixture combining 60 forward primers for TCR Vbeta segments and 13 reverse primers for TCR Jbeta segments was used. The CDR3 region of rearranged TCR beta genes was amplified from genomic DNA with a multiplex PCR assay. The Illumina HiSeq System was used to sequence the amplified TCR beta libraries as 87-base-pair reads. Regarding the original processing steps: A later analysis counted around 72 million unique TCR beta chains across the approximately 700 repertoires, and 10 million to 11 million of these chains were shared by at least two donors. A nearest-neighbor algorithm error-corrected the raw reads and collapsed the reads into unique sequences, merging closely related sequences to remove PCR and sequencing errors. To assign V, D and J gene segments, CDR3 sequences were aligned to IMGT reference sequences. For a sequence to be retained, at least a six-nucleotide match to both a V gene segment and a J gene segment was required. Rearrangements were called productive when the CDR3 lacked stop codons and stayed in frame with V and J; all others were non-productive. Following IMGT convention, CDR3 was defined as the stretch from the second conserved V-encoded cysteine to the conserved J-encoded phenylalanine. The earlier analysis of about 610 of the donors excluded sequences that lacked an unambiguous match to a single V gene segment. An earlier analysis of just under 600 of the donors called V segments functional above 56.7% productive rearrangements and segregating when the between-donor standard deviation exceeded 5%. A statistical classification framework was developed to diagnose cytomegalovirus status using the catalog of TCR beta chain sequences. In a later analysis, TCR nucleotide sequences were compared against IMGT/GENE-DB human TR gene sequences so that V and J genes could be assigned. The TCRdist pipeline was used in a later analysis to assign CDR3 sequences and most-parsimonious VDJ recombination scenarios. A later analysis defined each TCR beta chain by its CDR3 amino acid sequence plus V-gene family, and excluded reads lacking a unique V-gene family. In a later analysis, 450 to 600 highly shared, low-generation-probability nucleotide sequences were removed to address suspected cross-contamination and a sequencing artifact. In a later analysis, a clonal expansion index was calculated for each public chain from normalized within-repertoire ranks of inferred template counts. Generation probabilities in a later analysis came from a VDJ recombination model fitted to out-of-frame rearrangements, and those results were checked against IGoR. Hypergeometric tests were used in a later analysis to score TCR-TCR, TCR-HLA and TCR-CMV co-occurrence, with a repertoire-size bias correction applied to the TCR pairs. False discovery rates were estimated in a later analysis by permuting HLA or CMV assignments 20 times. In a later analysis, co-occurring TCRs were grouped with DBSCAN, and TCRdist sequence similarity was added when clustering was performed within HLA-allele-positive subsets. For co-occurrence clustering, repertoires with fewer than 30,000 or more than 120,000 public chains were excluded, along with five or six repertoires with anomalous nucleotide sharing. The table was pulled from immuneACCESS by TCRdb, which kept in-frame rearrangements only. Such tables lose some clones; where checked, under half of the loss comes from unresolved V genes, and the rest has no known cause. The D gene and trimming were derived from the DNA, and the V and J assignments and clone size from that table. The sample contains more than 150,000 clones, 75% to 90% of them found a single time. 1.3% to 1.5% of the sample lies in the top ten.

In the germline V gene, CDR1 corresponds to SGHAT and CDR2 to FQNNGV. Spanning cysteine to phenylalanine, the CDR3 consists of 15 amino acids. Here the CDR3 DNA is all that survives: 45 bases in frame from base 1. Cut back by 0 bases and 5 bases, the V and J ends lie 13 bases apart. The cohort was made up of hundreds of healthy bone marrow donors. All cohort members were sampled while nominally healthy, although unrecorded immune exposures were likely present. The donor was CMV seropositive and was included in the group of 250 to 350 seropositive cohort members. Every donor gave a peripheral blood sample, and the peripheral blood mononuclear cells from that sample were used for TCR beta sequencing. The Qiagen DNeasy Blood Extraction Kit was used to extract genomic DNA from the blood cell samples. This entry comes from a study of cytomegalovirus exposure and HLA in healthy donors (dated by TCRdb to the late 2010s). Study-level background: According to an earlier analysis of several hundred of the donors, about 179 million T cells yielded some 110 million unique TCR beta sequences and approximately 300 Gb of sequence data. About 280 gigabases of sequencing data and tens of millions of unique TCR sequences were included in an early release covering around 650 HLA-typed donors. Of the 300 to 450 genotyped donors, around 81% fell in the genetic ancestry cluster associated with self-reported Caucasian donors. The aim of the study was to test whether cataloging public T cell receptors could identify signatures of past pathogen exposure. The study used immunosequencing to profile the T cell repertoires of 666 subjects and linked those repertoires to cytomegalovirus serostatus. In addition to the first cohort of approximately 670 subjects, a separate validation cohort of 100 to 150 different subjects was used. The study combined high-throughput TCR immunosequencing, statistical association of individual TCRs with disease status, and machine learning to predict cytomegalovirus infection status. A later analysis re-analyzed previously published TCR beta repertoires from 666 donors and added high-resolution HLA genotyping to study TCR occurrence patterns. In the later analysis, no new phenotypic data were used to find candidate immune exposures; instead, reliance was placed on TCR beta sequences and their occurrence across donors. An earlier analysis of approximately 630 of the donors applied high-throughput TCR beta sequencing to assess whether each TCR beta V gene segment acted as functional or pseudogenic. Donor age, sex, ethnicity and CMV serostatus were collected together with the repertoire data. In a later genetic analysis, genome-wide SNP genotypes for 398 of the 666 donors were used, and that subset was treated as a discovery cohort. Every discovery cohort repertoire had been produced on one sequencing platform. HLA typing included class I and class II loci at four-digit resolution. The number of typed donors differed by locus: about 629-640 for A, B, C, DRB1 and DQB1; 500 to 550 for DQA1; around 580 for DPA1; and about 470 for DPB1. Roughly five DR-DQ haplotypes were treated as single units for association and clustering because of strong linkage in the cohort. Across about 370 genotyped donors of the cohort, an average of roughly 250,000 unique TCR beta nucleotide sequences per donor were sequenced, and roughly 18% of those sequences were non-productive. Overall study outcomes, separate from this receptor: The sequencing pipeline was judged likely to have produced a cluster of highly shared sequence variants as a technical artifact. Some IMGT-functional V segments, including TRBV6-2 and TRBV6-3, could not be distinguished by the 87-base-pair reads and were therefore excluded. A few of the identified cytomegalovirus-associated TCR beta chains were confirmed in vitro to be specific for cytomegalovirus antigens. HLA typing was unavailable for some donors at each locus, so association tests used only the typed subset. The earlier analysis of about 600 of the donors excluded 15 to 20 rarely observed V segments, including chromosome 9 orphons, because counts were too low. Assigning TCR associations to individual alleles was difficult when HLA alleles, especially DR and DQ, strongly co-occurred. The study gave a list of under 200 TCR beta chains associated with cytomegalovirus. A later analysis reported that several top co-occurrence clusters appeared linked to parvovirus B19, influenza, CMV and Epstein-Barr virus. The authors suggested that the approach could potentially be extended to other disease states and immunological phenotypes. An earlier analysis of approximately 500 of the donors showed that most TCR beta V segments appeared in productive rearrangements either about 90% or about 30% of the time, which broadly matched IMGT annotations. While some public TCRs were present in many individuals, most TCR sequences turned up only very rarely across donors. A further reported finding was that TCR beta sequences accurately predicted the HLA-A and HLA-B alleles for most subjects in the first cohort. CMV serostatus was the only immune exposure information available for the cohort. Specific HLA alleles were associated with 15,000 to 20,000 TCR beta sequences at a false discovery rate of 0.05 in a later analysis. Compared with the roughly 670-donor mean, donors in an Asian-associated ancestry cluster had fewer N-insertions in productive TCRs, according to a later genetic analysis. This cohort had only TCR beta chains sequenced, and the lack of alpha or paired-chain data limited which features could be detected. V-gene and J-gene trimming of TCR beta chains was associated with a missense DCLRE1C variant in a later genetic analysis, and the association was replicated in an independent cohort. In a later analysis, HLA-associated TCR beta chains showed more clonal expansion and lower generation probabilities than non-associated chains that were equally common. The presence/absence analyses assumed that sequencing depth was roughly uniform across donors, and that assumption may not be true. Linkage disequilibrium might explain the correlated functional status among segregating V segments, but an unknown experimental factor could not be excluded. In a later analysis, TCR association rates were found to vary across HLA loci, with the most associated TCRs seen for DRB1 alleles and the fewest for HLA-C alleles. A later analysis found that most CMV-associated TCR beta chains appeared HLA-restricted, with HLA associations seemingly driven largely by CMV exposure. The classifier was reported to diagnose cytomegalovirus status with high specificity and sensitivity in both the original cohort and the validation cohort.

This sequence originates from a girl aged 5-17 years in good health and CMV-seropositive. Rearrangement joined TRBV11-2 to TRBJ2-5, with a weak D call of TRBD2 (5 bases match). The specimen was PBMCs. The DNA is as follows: TGTGCCAGCAGCTTAGATGGGAGTATGGGGGAGACCCAGTACTTC. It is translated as CASSLDGSMGETQYF.